This T cell receptor (beta chain) was sequenced during a study of blood T cell repertoires in COVID-19. At the level of the study: The samples span acute and convalescent COVID-19 from the United States, Italy and Spain.

Germline CDR1 and CDR2: LNHDA and SQIVND (reference sequence). The CDR3 has 14 residues. Trimming took 3 bases from V and 4 from J, leaving 13 bases between them. Repertoires were generated with immunoSEQ multiplex PCR, while TCRdb's copy carries only in-frame clones and drops some. Among 110,000 to 150,000 clones listed, about 89% were seen once. The chain combines TRBV19 with TRBJ2-7; D might be TRBD2 (7 bases). Sequenced input: peripheral blood. This sequence originates from a man between 60 and 70 years old with active or convalescent COVID-19. Here the CDR3 reads CASSMGGLGYEQYF. In DNA, the CDR3 is TGTGCCAGTAGTATGGGGGGGCTGGGGTACGAGCAGTACTTC. The whole variable domain, filled in from reference TRBV19 and TRBJ2-7, reads DGGITQSPKYLFRKEGQNVTLSCEQNLNHDAMYWYRQDPGQGLRLIYYSQIVNDFQKGDIAEGYSVSREKKESFPLTVTSAQKNPTAFYLCASSMGGLGYEQYFGPGTRLTVT.